The 3 T cell receptor beta chains below were found in one sample sequenced in a study of blood T cell repertoires in COVID-19. Only in-frame clones appear in the TCRdb table, and some are missing; sequencing was by immunoSEQ multiplex PCR. This repertoire shows 140,000 or so clones, under 85% found once; its top ten account for 1.5% to 2%. The sequenced sample consisted of PBMCs or T cells enriched from blood (not recorded which). These receptors were collected from a woman aged 18-35 years who had been exposed to COVID-19.

The V gene is TRBV6-2 or TRBV6-3, the J gene TRBJ2-7; D is perhaps TRBD2 (6 bases). The ends were cut back, 4 bases at V and 4 bases at J, with 14 bases in the middle. Germline loops: CDR1 MNHEY, CDR2 SVGEGT. This CDR3 comprises 14 residues. This chain's CDR3 is CASSWRVTRYEQYF. DNA for the CDR3: TGTGCCAGCAGTTGGAGGGTGACAAGGTACGAGCAGTACTTC.

The rearrangement joins TRBV7-6 to TRBJ2-4, with a tentative D call TRBD2 (5 bases). Germline V lookup: CDR1 SGHVS, CDR2 FNYEAQ. This CDR3 has 17 residues. Trimming shortened V by 1 base and J by 0 bases, and 13 bases separated the two germline ends. The CDR3 coding sequence is TGTGCCAGCAGCTTAGGGGCGGGTCCGCTAGCCAAAAACATTCAGTACTTC. It specifies CASSLGAGPLAKNIQYF.

This CDR3 reads CASSIGRSGAGQYF. The CDR3 bases are TGTGCCAGTAGTATAGGACGGAGTGGTGCGGGGCAGTACTTC. The rearrangement uses TRBV19 and TRBJ2-7, with a weak D call TRBD2 (5 bases). Germline CDR1 is LNHDA and CDR2 is SQIVND (reference sequence). This CDR3 is built from 14 residues. Trimming removed 1 base at V and 9 bases at J, with 16 bases between.